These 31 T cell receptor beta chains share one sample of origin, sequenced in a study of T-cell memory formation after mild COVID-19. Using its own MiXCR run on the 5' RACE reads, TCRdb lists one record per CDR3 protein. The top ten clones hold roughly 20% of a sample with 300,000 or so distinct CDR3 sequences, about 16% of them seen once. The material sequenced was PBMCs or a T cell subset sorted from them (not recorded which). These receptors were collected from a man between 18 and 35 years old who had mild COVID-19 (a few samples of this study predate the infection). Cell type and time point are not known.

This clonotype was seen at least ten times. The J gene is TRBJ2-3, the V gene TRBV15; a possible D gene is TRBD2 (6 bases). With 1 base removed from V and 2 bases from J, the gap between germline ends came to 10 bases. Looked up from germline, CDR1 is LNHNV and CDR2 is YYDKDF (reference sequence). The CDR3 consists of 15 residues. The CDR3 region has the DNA TGTGCCACCAGCAGAGTTAGCGGTAACACAGATACGCAGTATTTT. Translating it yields CATSRVSGNTDTQYF.

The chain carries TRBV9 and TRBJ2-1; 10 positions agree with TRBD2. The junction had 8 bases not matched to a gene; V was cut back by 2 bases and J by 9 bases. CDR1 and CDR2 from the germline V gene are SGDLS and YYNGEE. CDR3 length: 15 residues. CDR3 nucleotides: TGTGCCAGCAGCGTCGAACTAGCGGGGTCGAGTGAGCAGTTCTTC. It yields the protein CASSVELAGSSEQFF.

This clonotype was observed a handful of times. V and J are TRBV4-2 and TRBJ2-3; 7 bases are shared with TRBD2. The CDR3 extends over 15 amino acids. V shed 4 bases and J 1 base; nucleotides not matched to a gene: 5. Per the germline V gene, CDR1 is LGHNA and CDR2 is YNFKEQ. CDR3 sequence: CASSRQRGGTDTQYF. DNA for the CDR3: TGTGCCAGCAGCCGCCAGCGGGGAGGCACAGATACGCAGTATTTT.

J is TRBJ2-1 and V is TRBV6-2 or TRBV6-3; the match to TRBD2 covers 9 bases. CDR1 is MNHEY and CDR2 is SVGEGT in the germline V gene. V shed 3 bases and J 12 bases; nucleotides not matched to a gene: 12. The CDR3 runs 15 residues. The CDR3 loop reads CASSYGGGAGFWQFF. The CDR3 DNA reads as TGTGCCAGCAGTTATGGCGGGGGGGCTGGCTTTTGGCAGTTCTTC.

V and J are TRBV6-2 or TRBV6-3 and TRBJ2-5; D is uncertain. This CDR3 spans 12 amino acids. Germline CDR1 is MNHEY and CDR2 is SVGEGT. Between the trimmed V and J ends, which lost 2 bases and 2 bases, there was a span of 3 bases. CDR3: CASSYTQETQYF. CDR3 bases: TGTGCCAGCAGTTACACTCAAGAGACCCAGTACTTC.

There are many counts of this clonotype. The CDR3 DNA reads as TGTGCCACCCAGGGTACCGGGGAGCTGTTTTTT. Translating gives CATQGTGELFF. The chain combines TRBV24-1 with TRBJ2-2; perhaps TRBD1 as D (5 bases). V was clipped by 9 bases and J by 5 bases, with 6 bases between them. The CDR3 has 11 residues. The V gene's germline CDR1 is KGHDR and CDR2 SFDVKD.

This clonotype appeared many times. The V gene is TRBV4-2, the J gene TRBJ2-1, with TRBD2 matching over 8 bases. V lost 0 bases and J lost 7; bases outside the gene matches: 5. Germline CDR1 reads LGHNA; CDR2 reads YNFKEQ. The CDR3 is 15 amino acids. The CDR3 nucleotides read TGTGCCAGCAGCCAAGATACGGGGGGGTGGAATGAGCAGTTCTTC. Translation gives CASSQDTGGWNEQFF.

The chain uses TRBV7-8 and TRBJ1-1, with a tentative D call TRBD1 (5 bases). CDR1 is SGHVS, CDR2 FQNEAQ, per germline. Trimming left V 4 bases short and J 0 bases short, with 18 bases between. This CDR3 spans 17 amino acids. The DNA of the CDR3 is TGTGCCAGCAGCTCCCCCCCCTGGGGCACTATGAACACTGAAGCTTTCTTT. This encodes CASSSPPWGTMNTEAFF.

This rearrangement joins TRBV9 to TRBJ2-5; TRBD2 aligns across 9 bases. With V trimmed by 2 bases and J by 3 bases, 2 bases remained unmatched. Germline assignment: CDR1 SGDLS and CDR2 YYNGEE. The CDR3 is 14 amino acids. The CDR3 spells CASSVRGGEETQYF. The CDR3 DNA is TGTGCCAGCAGCGTGCGCGGGGGGGAAGAGACCCAGTACTTC.

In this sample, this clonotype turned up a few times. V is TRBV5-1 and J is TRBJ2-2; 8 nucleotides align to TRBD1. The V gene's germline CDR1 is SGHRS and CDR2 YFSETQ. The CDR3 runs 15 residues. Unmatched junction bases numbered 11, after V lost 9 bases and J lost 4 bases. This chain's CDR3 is CATSPRGLGTGELFF. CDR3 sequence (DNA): TGCGCCACGTCTCCCAGGGGGCTCGGCACCGGGGAGCTGTTTTTT. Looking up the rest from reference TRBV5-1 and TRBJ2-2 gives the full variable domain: KAGVTQTPRYLIKTRGQQVTLSCSPISGHRSVSWYQQTPGQGLQFLFEYFSETQRNKGNFPGRFSGRQFSNSRSEMNVSTLELGDSALYLCATSPRGLGTGELFFGEGSRLTVL.

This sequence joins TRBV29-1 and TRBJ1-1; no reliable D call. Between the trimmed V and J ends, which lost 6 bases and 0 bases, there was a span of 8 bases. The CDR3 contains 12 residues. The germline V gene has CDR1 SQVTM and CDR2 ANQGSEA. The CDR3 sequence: CSVTWMNTEAFF. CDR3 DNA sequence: TGCAGCGTCACATGGATGAACACTGAAGCTTTCTTT.

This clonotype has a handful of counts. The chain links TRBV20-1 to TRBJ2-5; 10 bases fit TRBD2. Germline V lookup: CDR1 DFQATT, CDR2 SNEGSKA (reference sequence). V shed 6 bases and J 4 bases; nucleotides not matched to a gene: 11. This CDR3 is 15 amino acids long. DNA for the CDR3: TGCAGTGCCATCCCTGCAGCGGGGGGGCGAGAGACCCAGTACTTC. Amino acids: CSAIPAAGGRETQYF.

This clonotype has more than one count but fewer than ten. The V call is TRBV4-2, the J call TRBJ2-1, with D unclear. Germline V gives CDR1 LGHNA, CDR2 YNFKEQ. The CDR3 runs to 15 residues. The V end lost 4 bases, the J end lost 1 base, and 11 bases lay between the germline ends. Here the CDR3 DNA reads TGTGCCAGCAGCCTCGTAGTCCTATCCTACAATGAGCAGTTCTTC. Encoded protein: CASSLVVLSYNEQFF.

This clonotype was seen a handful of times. The CDR3 sequence is CASSYSRQGGNIQYF. CDR3 nucleotide sequence: TGTGCCAGCAGTTACTCGAGGCAGGGCGGAAACATTCAGTACTTC. The V gene is TRBV6-2 or TRBV6-3, the J gene TRBJ2-4; a possible D gene is TRBD1 (5 bases). V lost 0 bases to trimming and J lost 6 bases, with 12 bases between them. This CDR3 has 15 amino acids. Per the germline V gene, CDR1 is MNHEY and CDR2 is SVGEGT.

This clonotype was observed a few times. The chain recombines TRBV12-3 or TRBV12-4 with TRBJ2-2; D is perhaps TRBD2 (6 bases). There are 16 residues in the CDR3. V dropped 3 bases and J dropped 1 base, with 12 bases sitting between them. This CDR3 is CASSFGGPLNTGELFF. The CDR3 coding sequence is TGTGCCAGCAGTTTCGGAGGGCCACTGAACACCGGGGAGCTGTTTTTT.

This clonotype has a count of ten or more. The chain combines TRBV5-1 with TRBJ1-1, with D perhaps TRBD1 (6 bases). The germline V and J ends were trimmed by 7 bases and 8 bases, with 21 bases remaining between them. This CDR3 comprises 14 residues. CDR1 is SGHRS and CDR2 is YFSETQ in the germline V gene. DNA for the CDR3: TGCGCCAGCTCACAGGGCCGCGGGTCAGGAGAAGCTTTCTTT. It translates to CASSQGRGSGEAFF.

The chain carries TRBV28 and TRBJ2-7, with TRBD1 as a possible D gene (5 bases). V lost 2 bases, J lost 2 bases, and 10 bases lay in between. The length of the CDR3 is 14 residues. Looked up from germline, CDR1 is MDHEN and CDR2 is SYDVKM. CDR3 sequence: CASSLRGLAYEQYV. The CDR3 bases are TGTGCCAGCAGTTTAAGGGGTTTAGCCTACGAGCAGTACGTC.

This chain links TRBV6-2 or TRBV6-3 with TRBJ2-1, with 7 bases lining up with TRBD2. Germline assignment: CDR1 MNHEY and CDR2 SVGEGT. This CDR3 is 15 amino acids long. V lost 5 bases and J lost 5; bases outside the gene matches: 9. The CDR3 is CASSRWERGNNEQFF. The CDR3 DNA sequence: TGTGCCAGCAGTCGTTGGGAGCGGGGCAACAATGAGCAGTTCTTC.

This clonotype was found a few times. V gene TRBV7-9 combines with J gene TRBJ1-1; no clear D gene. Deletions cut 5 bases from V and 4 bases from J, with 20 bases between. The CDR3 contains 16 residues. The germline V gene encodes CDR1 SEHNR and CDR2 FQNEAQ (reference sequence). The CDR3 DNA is TGTGCCAGCAGCGCCGTTAATGCGCAGTTTACCACTGAAGCTTTCTTT. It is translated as CASSAVNAQFTTEAFF.

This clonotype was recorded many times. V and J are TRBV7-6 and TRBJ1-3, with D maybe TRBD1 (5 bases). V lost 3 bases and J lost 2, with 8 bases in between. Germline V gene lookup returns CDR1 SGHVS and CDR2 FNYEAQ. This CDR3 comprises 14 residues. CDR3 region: CASSLRGAGNTIYF. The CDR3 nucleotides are TGTGCCAGCAGCTTGAGGGGAGCTGGAAACACCATATATTTT.

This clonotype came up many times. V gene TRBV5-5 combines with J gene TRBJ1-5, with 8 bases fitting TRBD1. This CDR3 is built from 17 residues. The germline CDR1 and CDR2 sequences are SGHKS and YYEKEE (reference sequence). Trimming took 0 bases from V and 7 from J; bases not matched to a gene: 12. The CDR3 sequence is CASSLDLGQGRYQPQHF. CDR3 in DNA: TGTGCCAGCAGCTTGGACCTTGGACAGGGTCGGTACCAGCCCCAGCATTTT. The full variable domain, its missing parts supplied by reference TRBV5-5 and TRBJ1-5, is DAGVTQSPTHLIKTRGQQVTLRCSPISGHKSVSWYQQVLGQGPQFIFQYYEKEERGRGNFPDRFSARQFPNYSSELNVNALLLGDSALYLCASSLDLGQGRYQPQHFGDGTRLSIL.

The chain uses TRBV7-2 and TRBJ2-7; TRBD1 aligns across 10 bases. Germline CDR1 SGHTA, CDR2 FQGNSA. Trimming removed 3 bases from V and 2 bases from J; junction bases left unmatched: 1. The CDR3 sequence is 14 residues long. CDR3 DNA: TGTGCCAGCAGCTTCGACAGGGGGCCCTACGAGCAGTACGTC. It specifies CASSFDRGPYEQYV.

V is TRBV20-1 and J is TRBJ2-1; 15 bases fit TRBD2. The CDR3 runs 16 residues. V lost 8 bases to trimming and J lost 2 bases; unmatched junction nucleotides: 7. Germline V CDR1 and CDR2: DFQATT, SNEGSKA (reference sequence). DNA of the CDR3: TGCAGTCCGCCGGGACTAGCGGGGGGTACCTACAATGAGCAGTTCTTC. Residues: CSPPGLAGGTYNEQFF.

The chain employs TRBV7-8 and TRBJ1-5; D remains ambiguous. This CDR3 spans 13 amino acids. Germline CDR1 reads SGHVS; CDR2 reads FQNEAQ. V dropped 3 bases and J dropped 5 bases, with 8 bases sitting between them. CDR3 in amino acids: CASSLAQDQPQHF. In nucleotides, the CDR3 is TGTGCCAGCAGCTTGGCACAAGATCAGCCCCAGCATTTT.

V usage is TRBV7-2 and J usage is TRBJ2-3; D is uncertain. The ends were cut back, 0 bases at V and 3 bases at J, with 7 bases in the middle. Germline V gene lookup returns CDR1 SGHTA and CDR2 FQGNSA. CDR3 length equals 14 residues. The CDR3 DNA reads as TGTGCCAGCAGCTTAGCTTTGAGGACAGATACGCAGTATTTT. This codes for CASSLALRTDTQYF.

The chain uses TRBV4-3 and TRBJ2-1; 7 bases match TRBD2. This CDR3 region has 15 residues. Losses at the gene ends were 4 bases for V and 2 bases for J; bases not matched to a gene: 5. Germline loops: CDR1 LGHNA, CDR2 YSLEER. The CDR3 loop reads CASSPSRGAYNEQFF. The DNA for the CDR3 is TGCGCCAGCAGCCCCTCTCGGGGGGCCTACAATGAGCAGTTCTTC.

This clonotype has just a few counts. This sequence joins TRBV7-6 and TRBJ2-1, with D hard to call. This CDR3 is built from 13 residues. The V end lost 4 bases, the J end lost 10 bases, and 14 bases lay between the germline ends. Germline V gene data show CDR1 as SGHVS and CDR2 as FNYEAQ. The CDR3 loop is CASSSTRFSEQFF. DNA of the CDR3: TGTGCCAGCAGCTCGACTCGCTTCTCGGAGCAGTTCTTC.

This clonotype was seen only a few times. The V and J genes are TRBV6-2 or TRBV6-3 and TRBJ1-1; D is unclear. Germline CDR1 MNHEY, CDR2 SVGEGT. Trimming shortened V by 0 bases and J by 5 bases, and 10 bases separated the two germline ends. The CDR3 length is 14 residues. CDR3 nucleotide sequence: TGTGCCAGCAGTTACTCCCCCCTGACGACTGAAGCTTTCTTT. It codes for CASSYSPLTTEAFF.

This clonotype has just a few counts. The CDR3, as DNA: TGTGCCAGCAGTTCGACTAGAGCGGGGACCCAGTACTTC. Its translation is CASSSTRAGTQYF. The chain carries TRBV12-3 or TRBV12-4 and TRBJ2-5; weak D call: TRBD2 (6 bases). CDR3 size: 13 residues. Between the trimmed V and J ends, which lost 4 bases and 7 bases, there was a span of 13 bases.

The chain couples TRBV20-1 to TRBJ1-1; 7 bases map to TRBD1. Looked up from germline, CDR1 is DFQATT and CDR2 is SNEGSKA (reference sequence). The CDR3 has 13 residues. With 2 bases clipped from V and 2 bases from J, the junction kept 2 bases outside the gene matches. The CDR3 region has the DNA TGCAGTGCTAGAAACAGGGGAAACACTGAAGCTTTCTTT. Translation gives CSARNRGNTEAFF.

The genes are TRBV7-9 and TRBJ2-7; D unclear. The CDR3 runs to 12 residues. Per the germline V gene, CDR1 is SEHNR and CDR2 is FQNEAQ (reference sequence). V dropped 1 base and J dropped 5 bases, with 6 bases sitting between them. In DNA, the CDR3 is TGTGCCAGCAGCTTAGGTATCGACGAGCAGTACGTC. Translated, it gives CASSLGIDEQYV.